This T cell receptor (beta chain) was identified during a study of Graves' ophthalmopathy and Graves' hyperthyroidism. Broader study findings: Ophthalmopathy was separated from stable hyperthyroidism by a 13-signature model with approximately 91% sensitivity and around 81% specificity.

V shed 7 bases, J shed 5 bases, and the junction held 5 bases outside the gene matches. Per the germline V gene, CDR1 is LNHDA and CDR2 is SQIVND (reference sequence). CDR3 length: 13 amino acids. Amplification from RNA transcripts yielded the TCR beta CDR3 regions. RT-PCR with HTBI primers came first, then second-round multiplex PCR. Using its own MiXCR run on the multiplex PCR reads, TCRdb lists one record per CDR3 protein. The table includes about 620,000 distinct CDR3 sequences, 22% detected once. Patients were left out if they had other autoimmune diseases, uncontrolled infections, pregnancy or lactation. As diagnostic evidence, clinical symptoms, serum thyroxine, TRAb, thyroid ultrasound and orbital computed tomography were relied upon. Many counts were recorded for this clonotype. What it recognizes is unknown.

The sample consisted of peripheral blood. V is TRBV19 and J is TRBJ1-1; the match to TRBD1 covers 9 bases. This sequence originates from a woman aged 18 to 35 with stable Graves' hyperthyroidism. Some clones in this sample may be carry-over from other donors' samples. As DNA, the CDR3 is TGTGCCAGTATAGACAGGGGGAGGACTGAAGCTTTCTTT. Its translation is CASIDRGRTEAFF.